This T cell receptor beta chain is drawn from a study of T cell responses to AZD1222 COVID-19 vaccine. Study findings and constraints: Donors were chiefly white British, with a greater number of females, and clonal diversity was perhaps underestimated. CD4 TCRs linked to vaccination spanned spike, dominating at 160-218 and 743-854.

As regards this clone: Its specificity is unknown.

Germline V lookup: CDR1 MGHRA, CDR2 YSYEKL. The CDR3 sequence is 13 residues long. V shed 3 bases and J shed 3 bases, with 6 bases lying between them. Assay: immunoSEQ multiplex PCR; the TCRdb copy retains only in-frame clones and omits some. Among around 140,000 clones, about 90% were seen once, and the ten largest hold over 2.5%. The chain combines TRBV4-1 with TRBJ2-1; D gene ambiguous. The TCR was taken from an adult in good health. The sequencing here drew on peripheral blood, taken on day 0 of AZD1222 vaccination. The CDR3 nucleotides are TGCGCCAGCAGCCAGTATCACTACAATGAGCAGTTCTTC. This gives the protein CASSQYHYNEQFF.